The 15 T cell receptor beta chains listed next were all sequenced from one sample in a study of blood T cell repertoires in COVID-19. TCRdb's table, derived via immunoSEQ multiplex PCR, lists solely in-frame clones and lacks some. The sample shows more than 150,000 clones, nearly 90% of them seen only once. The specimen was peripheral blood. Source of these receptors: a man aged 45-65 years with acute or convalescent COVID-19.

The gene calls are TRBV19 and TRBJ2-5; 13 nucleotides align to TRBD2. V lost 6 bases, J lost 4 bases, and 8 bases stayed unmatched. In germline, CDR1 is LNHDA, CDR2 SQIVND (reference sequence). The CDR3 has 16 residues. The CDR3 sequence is CASRGLAGLGPETQYF. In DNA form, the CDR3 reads TGTGCCAGTAGGGGACTAGCGGGGCTCGGTCCAGAGACCCAGTACTTC.

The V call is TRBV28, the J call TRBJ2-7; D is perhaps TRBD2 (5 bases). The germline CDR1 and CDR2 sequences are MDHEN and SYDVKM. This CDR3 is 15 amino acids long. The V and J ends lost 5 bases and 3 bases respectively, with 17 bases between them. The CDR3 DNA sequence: TGTGCCAGCAGTAGTCCCCACCCCGAGGGCTACGAGCAGTACTTC. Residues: CASSSPHPEGYEQYF.

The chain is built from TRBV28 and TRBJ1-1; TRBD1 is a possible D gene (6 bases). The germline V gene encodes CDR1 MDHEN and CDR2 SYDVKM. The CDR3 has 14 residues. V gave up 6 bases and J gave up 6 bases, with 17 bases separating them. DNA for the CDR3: TGTGCCAGCAGGGAGCCACAGGGTTGGTCTGAAGCTTTCTTT. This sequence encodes CASREPQGWSEAFF. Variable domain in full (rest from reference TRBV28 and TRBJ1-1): DVKVTQSSRYLVKRTGEKVFLECVQDMDHENMFWYRQDPGLGLRLIYFSYDVKMKEKGDIPEGYSVSREKKERFSLILESASTNQTSMYLCASREPQGWSEAFFGQGTRLTVV.

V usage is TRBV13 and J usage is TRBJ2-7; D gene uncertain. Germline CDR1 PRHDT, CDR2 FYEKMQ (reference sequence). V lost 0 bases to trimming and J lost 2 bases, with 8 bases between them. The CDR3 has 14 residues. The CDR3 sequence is CASSLGQSTYEQYV. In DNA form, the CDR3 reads TGTGCCAGCAGCTTAGGACAGTCCACCTACGAGCAGTACGTC.

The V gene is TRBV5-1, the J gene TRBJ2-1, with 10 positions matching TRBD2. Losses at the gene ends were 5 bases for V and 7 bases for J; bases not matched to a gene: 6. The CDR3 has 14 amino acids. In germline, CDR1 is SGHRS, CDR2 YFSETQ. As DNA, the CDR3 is TGCGCCAGCAGTGGTTCTAGCGGGAGTAATGAGCAGTTCTTC. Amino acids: CASSGSSGSNEQFF.

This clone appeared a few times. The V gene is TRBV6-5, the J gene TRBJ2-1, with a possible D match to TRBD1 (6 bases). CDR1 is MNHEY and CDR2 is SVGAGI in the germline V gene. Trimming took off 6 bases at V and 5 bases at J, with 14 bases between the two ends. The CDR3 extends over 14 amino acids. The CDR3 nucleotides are TGTGCCAGCAGACGGGACAATGGCAACAATGAGCAGTTCTTC. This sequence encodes CASRRDNGNNEQFF.

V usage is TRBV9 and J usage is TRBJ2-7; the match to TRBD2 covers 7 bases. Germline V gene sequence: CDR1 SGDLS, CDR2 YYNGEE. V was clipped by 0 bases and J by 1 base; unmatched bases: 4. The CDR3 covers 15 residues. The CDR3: CASSVGVAGSYEQYF. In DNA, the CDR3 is TGTGCCAGCAGCGTAGGGGTAGCGGGTTCCTACGAGCAGTACTTC.

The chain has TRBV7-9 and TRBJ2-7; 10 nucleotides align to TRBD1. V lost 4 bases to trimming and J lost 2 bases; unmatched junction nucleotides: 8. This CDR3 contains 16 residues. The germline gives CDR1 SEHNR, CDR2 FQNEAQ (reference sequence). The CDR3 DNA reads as TGTGCCAGCAGCTCGCTCGGGACAGGGGTTCCCTACGAGCAGTACTTC. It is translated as CASSSLGTGVPYEQYF.

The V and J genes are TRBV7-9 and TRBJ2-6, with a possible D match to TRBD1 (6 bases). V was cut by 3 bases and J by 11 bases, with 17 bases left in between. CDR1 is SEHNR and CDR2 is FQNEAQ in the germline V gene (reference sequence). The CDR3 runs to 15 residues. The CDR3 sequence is CASSFQTGTLDVLTF. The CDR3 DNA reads TGTGCCAGCAGCTTCCAAACCGGGACACTCGACGTCCTGACTTTC.

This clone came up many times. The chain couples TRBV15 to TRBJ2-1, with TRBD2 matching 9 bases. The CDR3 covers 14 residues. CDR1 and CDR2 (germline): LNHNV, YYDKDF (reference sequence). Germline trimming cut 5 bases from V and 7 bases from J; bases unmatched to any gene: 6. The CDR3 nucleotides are TGTGCCACCAGCTTCCGACTAGCGGAGAATGAGCAGTTCTTC. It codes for CATSFRLAENEQFF.

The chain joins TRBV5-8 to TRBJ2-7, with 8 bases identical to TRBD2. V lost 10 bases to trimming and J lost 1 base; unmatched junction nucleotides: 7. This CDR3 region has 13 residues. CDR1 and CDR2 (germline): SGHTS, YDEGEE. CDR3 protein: CASRGGASYEQYV. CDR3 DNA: TGTGCCTCTCGGGGGGGGGCGTCCTACGAGCAGTACGTC.

The CDR3 region is CASSPGGISYNEQFF. The CDR3 region has the DNA TGCGCCAGCAGCCCGGGGGGGATCTCCTACAATGAGCAGTTCTTC. The J gene is TRBJ2-1, the V gene TRBV5-1; 8 bases are a match to TRBD2. The germline CDR1 and CDR2 sequences are SGHRS and YFSETQ. With V trimmed by 4 bases and J by 0 bases, 3 bases remained unmatched. The CDR3 has 15 residues.

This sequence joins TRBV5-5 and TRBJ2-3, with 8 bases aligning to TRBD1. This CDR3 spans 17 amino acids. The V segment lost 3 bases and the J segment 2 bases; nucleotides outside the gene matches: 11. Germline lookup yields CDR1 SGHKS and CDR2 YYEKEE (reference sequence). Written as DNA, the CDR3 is TGTGCCAGCAGCTCTCCACGTCTGGACAGGGACACAGATACGCAGTATTTT. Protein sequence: CASSSPRLDRDTDTQYF.

The CDR3 DNA sequence: TGTGCCACCCAACCTTCCGGGACAGGGGGTATCATCAGGACCTACAATGAGCAGTTCTTC. This codes for CATQPSGTGGIIRTYNEQFF. The rearrangement joins TRBV24-1 to TRBJ2-1; 11 bases are a match to TRBD1. V dropped 9 bases and J dropped 2; count of bases not matched to a gene: 20. The CDR3 length is 20 residues. From germline, CDR1 is KGHDR and CDR2 SFDVKD.

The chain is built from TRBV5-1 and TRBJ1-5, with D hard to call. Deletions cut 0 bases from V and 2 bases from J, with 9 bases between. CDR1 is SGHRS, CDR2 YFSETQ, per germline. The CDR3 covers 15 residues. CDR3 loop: CASSLDSVGNQPQHF. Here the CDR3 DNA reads TGCGCCAGCAGCTTGGACAGTGTTGGCAATCAGCCCCAGCATTTT.